The 8 T cell receptor beta chains presented below share a single source sample, sequenced in a study of OX40 agonist ivuxolimab in advanced cancers. TCRdb keeps only in-frame clones here, not all; method: immunoSEQ multiplex PCR. The sample includes more than 7,500 clones, 88% seen only once; the top ten take approximately 16%. Material: CD4+ or CD8+ T cells sorted from blood, obtained in a trial of the OX40 agonist ivuxolimab. The receptors originated from an adult with an advanced solid tumor such as melanoma, head and neck, liver or kidney cancer.

This chain joins TRBV4-3 and TRBJ2-7; D may be TRBD1 or TRBD2 (5 bases each). The length of the CDR3 is 15 residues. Trimming took off 6 bases at V and 4 bases at J, with 19 bases between the two ends. Germline V CDR1 and CDR2: LGHNA, YSLEER. CDR3: CASRFQWGTLYEQYF. DNA for the CDR3: TGCGCCAGCAGGTTCCAGTGGGGGACCCTATACGAGCAGTACTTC.

CDR3 in amino acids: CASSKRQVRLYGYTF. CDR3 in DNA: TGTGCCAGCAGTAAAAGACAGGTTCGTCTCTATGGCTACACCTTC. The rearrangement joins TRBV28 to TRBJ1-2; TRBD1 is a possible D gene (6 bases). In germline, CDR1 is MDHEN, CDR2 SYDVKM. Trimming removed 5 bases from V and 4 bases from J, with 17 bases in between. This CDR3 is 15 amino acids long.

This chain links TRBV30 with TRBJ2-1; the D is unclear. Per the germline V gene, CDR1 is GTSNPN and CDR2 is SVGIG (reference sequence). This CDR3 has 14 residues. The V gene lost 1 base and the J gene lost 5 bases, with 12 bases spanning the gap. The CDR3 sequence: CAWSATLGNNEQFF. The CDR3 nucleotides are TGTGCCTGGAGTGCTACCTTGGGCAACAATGAGCAGTTCTTC.

The gene calls are TRBV6-6 and TRBJ2-7; TRBD2 matches 7 bases. Germline-derived CDR1 and CDR2 are MNHNY and SVGAGI (reference sequence). The CDR3 runs to 16 residues. J gave up 5 bases and V 4 bases, and 14 bases lay outside the gene matches. The CDR3 DNA reads as TGTGCCAGCAGTTCGCCCTTTGCGGGAGTCGCTGACGAGCAGTACTTC. Its translation: CASSSPFAGVADEQYF.

This chain uses TRBV28 with TRBJ2-1; no clear D gene. The CDR3 has 14 residues. The V end was cut by 5 bases, the J end by 7 bases, with 15 bases between. Germline loops: CDR1 MDHEN, CDR2 SYDVKM. CDR3 nucleotides: TGTGCCAGCAGTCCGAGACCCTCGTGGAATGAGCAGTTCTTC. The encoded protein is CASSPRPSWNEQFF.

Here the CDR3 reads CAISGSGGTDTQYF. In DNA, the CDR3 is TGTGCCATCAGTGGAAGCGGGGGCACAGATACGCAGTATTTT. This chain joins TRBV10-3 and TRBJ2-3, with 7 bases lining up with TRBD2. Trimming cost V 4 bases and J 1 base; bases outside gene matches: 2. Germline lookup yields CDR1 ENHRY and CDR2 SYGVKD. The CDR3 totals 14 residues.

The chain is built from TRBV10-3 and TRBJ2-7; TRBD2 matches 10 bases. The CDR3 runs to 16 residues. With 0 bases clipped from V and 3 bases from J, the junction kept 5 bases outside the gene matches. Germline V gene lookup returns CDR1 ENHRY and CDR2 SYGVKD. DNA of the CDR3: TGTGCCATCAGTGAGTCGGTGAGACTAGCGGGCTACGAGCAGTACTTC. Its translation is CAISESVRLAGYEQYF.

In its sample, this clone was seen a few times. The chain joins TRBV2 to TRBJ1-6; TRBD1 matches 9 bases. The germline V gene has CDR1 SNHLY and CDR2 FYNNEI. The CDR3 is made up of 15 amino acids. The trim removed 5 bases at V and 4 bases at J, leaving 3 bases unmatched. CDR3 protein: CASSPGTGYNSPLHF. CDR3 coding DNA: TGTGCCAGCAGTCCCGGGACAGGGTATAATTCACCCCTCCACTTT.